These 5 T cell receptor beta chains came from one sample sequenced in a study of CD8+ T cells in alopecia areata. Stated treatment: oral pan-JAK inhibitor, 5-10 mg twice daily. Isolated RNA was reverse transcribed into cDNA used as the sequencing template. TCRdb's table, derived via immunoSEQ multiplex PCR, lists solely in-frame clones and lacks some. The sample consists of about 220,000 clones, less than 75% of them appearing once. The sequencing here drew on CD4+ T cells sorted from blood, taken at week 4, from a patient treated with tofacitinib. These receptors all come from a human donor with alopecia areata.

The chain carries TRBV6-5 and TRBJ2-2; 8 bases line up with TRBD2. The CDR3 consists of 16 residues. Trimming took 3 bases from V and 2 from J; bases not matched to a gene: 5. Looked up from germline, CDR1 is MNHEY and CDR2 is SVGAGI. The CDR3 reads CASSYSGLGNTGELFF. The CDR3 DNA is TGTGCCAGCAGTTATTCGGGACTAGGCAACACCGGGGAGCTGTTTTTT.

The CDR3 region has the DNA TGTGCCAGTAGCCCCAATAGCGGGGGGACTTACCCCGGGGAGCTGTTTTTT. It translates to CASSPNSGGTYPGELFF. The chain joins TRBV19 to TRBJ2-2; TRBD2 agrees at 10 bases. In germline, CDR1 is LNHDA, CDR2 SQIVND (reference sequence). Trimming took 6 bases from V and 6 from J; bases not matched to a gene: 13. The CDR3 is 17 amino acids.

The chain combines TRBV11-2 with TRBJ2-7; perhaps TRBD1 as D (5 bases). Germline V CDR1 and CDR2: SGHAT, FQNNGV. The ends were cut back, 1 base at V and 6 bases at J, with 16 bases in the middle. CDR3 length equals 15 residues. Here the CDR3 DNA reads TGTGCCAGCAGCTTAGTTGTGGACACAAGGTTCGAGCAGTACTTC. Translation: CASSLVVDTRFEQYF.

This clone was counted between two and nine times. The chain couples TRBV27 to TRBJ1-1; D unclear. V lost 1 base and J 7 bases, leaving 13 bases between the germline ends. The CDR3 length is 14 residues. CDR1 and CDR2 from the germline V gene are MNHEY and SMNVEV (reference sequence). In DNA, the CDR3 is TGTGCCAGCAGTTTATGGGGTAATCCCAATGAAGCTTTCTTT. Amino acid sequence: CASSLWGNPNEAFF.

The chain couples TRBV6-6 to TRBJ1-1; D is undetermined. The CDR3 runs 15 residues. The germline V gene encodes CDR1 MNHNY and CDR2 SVGAGI (reference sequence). Trimming pared 2 bases from V and 1 base from J, leaving 11 bases between. The CDR3 spells CASSYLERENTEAFF. The CDR3 coding sequence is TGTGCCAGCAGTTACCTTGAGAGGGAGAACACTGAAGCTTTCTTT.